Listed below are T cell receptor beta chains from one sample, sequenced in a study of graft-versus-host responses after intestinal transplantation. Clones were sequenced by immunoSEQ multiplex PCR, and TCRdb holds only the in-frame ones, with some missing. Of under 8,000 clones in the sample, 25% to 35% were seen once. The sample was alloreactive CD8+ T cells from a mixed lymphocyte reaction culture, taken before transplantation. These receptors were taken from a human patient who was an organ donor for intestinal transplantation. CDR3s include the opening cysteine and the closing phenylalanine or tryptophan. The D gene is left open where the match is weak. The listing skips clone size in some rows; elsewhere it reads once, few, many or a size class.

TRBJ2-7,TRBV4-1,-,TRBD1,CASSGDRGPYEQYF,TGCGCCAGCAGCGGGGACAGGGGGCCCTACGAGCAGTACTTC
TRBJ1-5,TRBV15,few,-,CATSRDLRASSNQPQHF,TGTGCCACCAGCAGAGATCTCAGGGCGAGCAGCAATCAGCCCCAGCATTTT
TRBJ2-7,TRBV5-5,-,-,CASSLVCCCPYEQYF,TGTGCCAGCAGCTTGGTATGTTGCTGCCCCTACGAGCAGTACTTC
TRBJ1-5,TRBV19,medium-sized,-,CASSIWAPYSNQPQHF,TGTGCCAGTAGTATTTGGGCGCCCTATAGCAATCAGCCCCAGCATTTT
TRBJ2-5,TRBV5-1,-,-,CASSLEFARFGETQYF,TGCGCCAGCAGCTTGGAGTTCGCTAGATTCGGGGAGACCCAGTACTTC
TRBJ2-5,TRBV25-1,medium-sized,TRBD2,CASSEWASGRSQETQYF,TGTGCCAGCAGTGAATGGGCTAGCGGGAGGTCCCAAGAGACCCAGTACTTC
TRBJ2-1,TRBV27,medium-sized,TRBD2,CASGLAGYNEQFF,TGTGCCAGTGGCTTAGCGGGGTACAATGAGCAGTTCTTC
TRBJ1-2,TRBV28,-,TRBD1,CASRHSGQGAFFNDYTF,TGTGCCAGCAGGCACTCGGGACAGGGGGCATTCTTTAATGACTACACCTTC
TRBJ2-7,TRBV10-1,-,TRBD2,CASSESKLARVYEQYF,TGCGCCAGCAGTGAGTCAAAACTAGCGAGAGTATACGAGCAGTACTTC
TRBJ2-7,TRBV19,medium-sized,-,CASSPGSGSSYEQYF,TGTGCCAGTAGTCCCGGCTCCGGGAGCTCCTACGAGCAGTACTTC
TRBJ1-6,TRBV5-8,-,TRBD1,CASTTGQGGSYNSPLHF,TGTGCCAGCACCACCGGACAGGGAGGCAGCTATAATTCACCCCTCCACTTT
TRBJ2-1,TRBV7-9,-,-,CASSLGFRSYNEQFF,TGTGCCAGCAGCTTAGGCTTCCGTAGCTACAATGAGCAGTTCTTC
TRBJ2-7,TRBV4-2,medium-sized,TRBD1,CASSIGQGAYEQYF,TGTGCCAGCAGCATAGGACAGGGAGCCTACGAGCAGTACTTC
TRBJ2-3,TRBV4-1,-,TRBD1,CASSTHRGSGSDTQYF,TGCGCCAGCAGCACTCACAGGGGCTCTGGCTCAGATACGCAGTATTTT
TRBJ2-2,TRBV4-1,few,-,CASSLGANTGELFF,TGCGCCAGCAGCCTAGGGGCGAACACCGGGGAGCTGTTTTTT
TRBJ2-7,TRBV6-7,medium-sized,TRBD1,CASSYSGPDRPPPYEQYF,TGTGCCAGCAGTTACTCAGGACCGGACAGGCCGCCCCCTTACGAGCAGTACTTC
TRBJ2-1,TRBV21-1,-,-,CASINKVHRTSGGALNEQFF,TGTGCCAGTATAAATAAGGTGCATAGGACTAGCGGGGGGGCGCTCAATGAGCAGTTCTTC
TRBJ2-7,TRBV27,medium-sized,-,CASSLLQGRPYEQYF,TGTGCCAGCAGTCTGTTACAGGGGAGGCCCTACGAGCAGTACTTC
TRBJ2-1,TRBV6-4,-,TRBD2,CASSVGGAYNEQFF,TGTGCCAGCAGTGTCGGGGGGGCCTACAATGAGCAGTTCTTC
TRBJ2-1,TRBV4-1,-,-,CASSQVTDFYRGSYNEQFF,TGCGCCAGCAGCCAAGTTACCGATTTTTATAGAGGCTCCTACAATGAGCAATTCTTC
TRBJ1-1,TRBV27,-,TRBD1,CASSLWGYQGAGRHTEAFF,TGTGCCAGCAGTTTATGGGGGTATCAGGGGGCCGGGCGTCACACTGAAGCTTTCTTT
TRBJ1-4,TRBV7-2,few,-,CASSFWGATNEKLFF,TGTGCCAGCAGCTTCTGGGGGGCAACTAATGAAAAACTGTTTTTT
TRBJ1-2,TRBV19,-,-,CASRTGNYGYTF,TGTGCCAGTAGAACAGGGAACTATGGCTACACCTTC
TRBJ1-2,TRBV16,few,-,CASSQSTGSGGYTF,TGTGCCAGCAGCCAGTCCACAGGGAGCGGCGGCTACACCTTC
TRBJ1-2,TRBV7-2,-,-,CASSLVLARGGNYGYTF,TGTGCCAGCAGCTTAGTCCTAGCGCGAGGAGGTAACTATGGCTACACCTTC
TRBJ1-6,TRBV15,-,TRBD1,CATSRAGTESSYNSPLHF,TGTGCCACCAGCAGAGCCGGGACAGAGAGCTCCTATAATTCACCCCTCCACTTT
TRBJ2-7,TRBV7-9,few,-,CASSHSYEQYF,TGTGCCAGCAGCCACTCCTACGAGCAGTACTTC
TRBJ2-7,TRBV29-1,-,TRBD2,CSVIPGLAGGGNLIYEQYF,TGCAGCGTGATCCCGGGACTAGCGGGAGGAGGTAACCTTATCTACGAGCAGTACTTC
TRBJ1-2,TRBV7-2,-,-,CASSLFRATGYTF,TGTGCCAGCAGCTTATTCAGGGCTACCGGCTACACCTTC
TRBJ1-6,TRBV6-6,-,TRBD1,CASSPRTGDNSPLHF,TGTGCCAGCAGTCCCAGGACAGGGGACAATTCACCCCTCCACTTT
TRBJ1-1,TRBV4-2,few,-,CASSRRTPDTEAFF,TGTGCCAGCAGCAGAAGGACACCTGACACTGAAGCTTTCTTT
TRBJ2-2,TRBV4-2,-,-,CASRRDSYTGELFF,TGTGCCAGCAGGAGGGACTCCTACACCGGGGAGCTGTTTTTT
TRBJ1-2,TRBV6-9,-,-,CASSYRGDSNYGYTF,TGTGCCAGCAGTTACCGGGGGGACTCTAACTATGGCTACACCTTC
TRBJ2-1,TRBV4-3,-,-,CASSQTRNNEQFF,TGCGCCAGCAGCCAAACCAGAAACAATGAGCAGTTCTTC
TRBJ1-2,TRBV5-1,-,-,CASRLRAGYNYGYTF,TGCGCCAGCAGACTAAGGGCAGGGTATAACTATGGCTACACCTTC
TRBJ1-1,TRBV10-3,medium-sized,TRBD1,CAISESSDRGRRGTEAFF,TGTGCCATCAGTGAGTCGAGTGACAGGGGGCGAAGGGGGACTGAAGCTTTCTTT
TRBJ2-7,TRBV9,medium-sized,TRBD2,CASSGGTSGGPYEQYF,TGTGCCAGCAGCGGGGGGACTAGCGGGGGGCCCTACGAGCAGTACTTC
TRBJ2-3,TRBV6-1,-,TRBD2,CGWVEAGGARHTQYF,TGTGGGTGGGTTGAGGCGGGAGGGGCGCGCCATACGCAGTATTTT
TRBJ2-7,TRBV28,-,-,CASSAPSALPYEQYF,TGTGCCAGCAGTGCCCCTAGCGCCCTTCCCTACGAGCAGTACTTC
TRBJ2-7,TRBV13,-,TRBD1,CASSGHITQPPGQGTYEQYF,TGTGCCAGCAGCGGACACATTACACAGCCACCGGGACAGGGGACCTACGAGCAGTACTTC